The 18 T cell receptor beta chains listed next were all sequenced from one sample in a study of T cells in Graves' hyperthyroidism and ophthalmopathy. Researchers amplified the TCR beta CDR3 regions from RNA transcripts. Primed by the HTBI set, a first-round RT-PCR was run on the TCR CDR3. TCRdb independently ran MiXCR on the multiplex PCR reads; one entry per CDR3 protein. The sample has a few hundred thousand distinct CDR3 sequences; 15% to 20% are singletons. Sequencing input: blood. The receptors originated from a woman between 40 and 55 years old with Graves' ophthalmopathy.

This clonotype was seen at least ten times. The chain couples TRBV6-1 to TRBJ2-2; 7 nucleotides align to TRBD2. This CDR3 contains 14 residues. The ends lost 10 bases at V and 3 bases at J; junction bases unmatched: 8. Germline V gene lookup returns CDR1 MNHNS and CDR2 SASEGT. The CDR3 region is CAIYSSGHTGELFF. The CDR3 DNA reads TGTGCCATCTATTCTAGCGGACACACCGGGGAGCTGTTTTTT.

This clonotype was recorded many times. V gene TRBV18 combines with J gene TRBJ1-1; D is unresolved. With 3 bases removed from V and 4 bases from J, the gap between germline ends came to 12 bases. Germline-derived CDR1 and CDR2 are KGHSH and LQKENI. The CDR3 is 14 residues long. Written as DNA, the CDR3 is TGTGCCAGCTCACCCGCGGTGGTGGGCACTGAAGCTTTCTTT. Translated: CASSPAVVGTEAFF. The whole variable domain, filled in from reference TRBV18 and TRBJ1-1, reads NAGVMQNPRHLVRRRGQEARLRCSPMKGHSHVYWYRQLPEEGLKFMVYLQKENIIDESGMPKERFSAEFPKEGPSILRIQQVVRGDSAAYFCASSPAVVGTEAFFGQGTRLTVV.

This clonotype showed up many times. The J gene is TRBJ2-7, the V gene TRBV30, with D perhaps being TRBD1 or TRBD2 (5 bases each). Between the trimmed V and J ends, which lost 4 bases and 5 bases, there was a span of 18 bases. CDR3 length: 14 amino acids. Germline V gene lookup returns CDR1 GTSNPN and CDR2 SVGIG (reference sequence). CDR3 nucleotides: TGTGCCTGGATGATTTCGGGGACCTTGAACGAGCAGTACTTC. It codes for CAWMISGTLNEQYF.

This clonotype occurred many times. J is TRBJ1-2 and V is TRBV30, with D hard to call. V lost 3 bases, J lost 4 bases, and 9 bases lay in between. The CDR3 is made up of 12 amino acids. CDR1 is GTSNPN, CDR2 SVGIG, per germline (reference sequence). The CDR3 bases are TGTGCCTGGAGCACTTGGGGCTATGGCTACACCTTC. Encoded protein: CAWSTWGYGYTF.

This clonotype has at least ten counts. This sequence joins TRBV28 and TRBJ1-5, with D perhaps TRBD1 (5 bases). This CDR3 spans 17 amino acids. The V and J ends lost 4 bases and 3 bases respectively, with 19 bases between them. Germline V CDR1 and CDR2: MDHEN, SYDVKM. Here the CDR3 reads CASSSPAAGIANQPQHF. The CDR3 coding sequence is TGTGCCAGCAGTTCCCCCGCGGCAGGGATTGCCAATCAGCCCCAGCATTTT. Variable domain in full (rest from reference TRBV28 and TRBJ1-5): DVKVTQSSRYLVKRTGEKVFLECVQDMDHENMFWYRQDPGLGLRLIYFSYDVKMKEKGDIPEGYSVSREKKERFSLILESASTNQTSMYLCASSSPAAGIANQPQHFGDGTRLSIL.

This clonotype turned up a few times. The genes are TRBV19 and TRBJ2-2, with 8 nucleotides matching TRBD2. V lost 6 bases, J lost 2 bases, and 5 bases stayed unmatched. Germline V gives CDR1 LNHDA, CDR2 SQIVND (reference sequence). There are 15 residues in the CDR3. The CDR3 sequence is CASRGLAGNTGELFF. The CDR3 region has the DNA TGTGCCAGTAGAGGTCTAGCGGGCAACACCGGGGAGCTGTTTTTT.

This CDR3 is CASSYLWGSSLSGANVLTF. The CDR3 nucleotides read TGTGCCAGCAGTTACCTATGGGGGAGTTCTCTGTCTGGGGCCAACGTCCTGACTTTC. This chain joins TRBV6-2 or TRBV6-3 and TRBJ2-6; possibly TRBD1 or TRBD2 for D (5 bases each). The CDR3 has 19 residues. V shed 2 bases and J shed 1 base, with 18 bases lying between them. Germline V lookup: CDR1 MNHEY, CDR2 SVGEGT.

The table lists this clonotype with a few counts. The J gene is TRBJ1-2, the V gene TRBV5-5, with 10 bases fitting TRBD1. Germline trimming cut 1 base from V and 7 bases from J; bases unmatched to any gene: 7. Germline lookup yields CDR1 SGHKS and CDR2 YYEKEE (reference sequence). This CDR3 is 15 amino acids long. As DNA, the CDR3 is TGTGCCAGCAGCTTGACTCGGACAGGGGGGTTTGGCTACACCTTC. Protein product: CASSLTRTGGFGYTF. Complete variable domain (other parts from reference TRBV5-5 and TRBJ1-2): DAGVTQSPTHLIKTRGQQVTLRCSPISGHKSVSWYQQVLGQGPQFIFQYYEKEERGRGNFPDRFSARQFPNYSSELNVNALLLGDSALYLCASSLTRTGGFGYTFGSGTRLTVV.

The DNA for the CDR3 is TGTGCCAGCAGCTCACATATCGGGGGGGCAGGGGCCAACTATGGCTACACCTTC. This sequence encodes CASSSHIGGAGANYGYTF. The chain has TRBV11-1 and TRBJ1-2, with D possibly matching TRBD1 (6 bases). This CDR3 spans 18 amino acids. Germline V gene lookup returns CDR1 SGHAT and CDR2 FQDESV (reference sequence). Deletions cut 4 bases from V and 2 bases from J, with 23 bases between.

Many counts were recorded for this clonotype. The chain is built from TRBV28 and TRBJ2-7; 9 nucleotides agree with TRBD1. The CDR3 totals 16 residues. Germline CDR1 and CDR2: MDHEN and SYDVKM. J was trimmed by 1 base and V by 6 bases; bases with no gene match: 10. The CDR3: CASSRPGQGTSYEQYF. The CDR3 DNA follows: TGTGCCAGCAGCCGTCCGGGACAGGGAACTTCCTACGAGCAGTACTTC.

This clonotype was recorded at least ten times. The rearrangement links TRBV20-1 to TRBJ1-5; a weak D match, TRBD1 (6 bases). The V gene's germline CDR1 is DFQATT and CDR2 SNEGSKA (reference sequence). Trimming took 2 bases from V and 5 from J, leaving 10 bases between them. The CDR3 covers 13 residues. The CDR3 reads CSARITGYQPQHF. The DNA for the CDR3 is TGCAGTGCTAGAATAACAGGGTATCAGCCCCAGCATTTT.

This clonotype was recorded many times. The J gene is TRBJ2-4, the V gene TRBV7-9, with D uncertain. V lost 4 bases and J 1 base, leaving 8 bases between the germline ends. The CDR3 spans 14 residues. Germline assignment: CDR1 SEHNR and CDR2 FQNEAQ (reference sequence). Here the CDR3 DNA reads TGTGCCAGCAGCTCCCCCCTGGCCAAAAACATTCAGTACTTC. This gives the protein CASSSPLAKNIQYF.

This clonotype was found many times. The chain joins TRBV12-3 or TRBV12-4 to TRBJ2-4, with TRBD2 as a possible D gene (5 bases). Deletions cut 3 bases from V and 2 bases from J, with 8 bases between. This CDR3 region has 14 residues. CDR3 sequence: CASSFSGTKNIQYF. In DNA form, the CDR3 reads TGTGCCAGCAGTTTTTCCGGGACCAAAAACATTCAGTACTTC.

In this sample, this clonotype turned up many times. CDR3 amino acids: CASSDTSGRAVDEQFF. Written as DNA, the CDR3 is TGTGCCAGCAGTGATACTAGCGGGAGGGCCGTCGATGAGCAGTTCTTC. The genes are TRBV6-1 and TRBJ2-1; 13 bases are shared with TRBD2. Unmatched junction bases numbered 7, after V lost 3 bases and J lost 8 bases. This CDR3 has 16 amino acids. Germline V gives CDR1 MNHNS, CDR2 SASEGT.

The rearrangement joins TRBV29-1 to TRBJ2-5, with 10 bases fitting TRBD1. V lost 5 bases to trimming and J lost 4 bases; unmatched junction nucleotides: 10. This CDR3 has 15 amino acids. Germline V gives CDR1 SQVTM, CDR2 ANQGSEA. The chain's CDR3 is CSVRHGTGERETQYF. As DNA, the CDR3 is TGCAGCGTTCGTCATGGGACAGGGGAGCGAGAGACCCAGTACTTC.

Note on this clonotype: At one of its ends the junction is not consistent with the germline gene, which may arise from a read error. The chain combines TRBV29-1 with TRBJ1-1; D uncertain. The CDR3 runs 14 residues. CDR1 is SQVTM and CDR2 is ANQGSEA in the germline V gene. The CDR3 reads CSVVGRVRYTEAFF. The DNA of the CDR3 is TGTAGCGTTGTGGGGAGGGTCCGATACACTGAAGCTTTCTTT.

In its sample, this clonotype was seen many times. The chain couples TRBV7-9 to TRBJ2-5; 8 bases are shared with TRBD2. The CDR3 runs to 15 residues. Germline values: CDR1 SEHNR, CDR2 FQNEAQ (reference sequence). Trimming took 4 bases from V and 4 from J; bases not matched to a gene: 8. The CDR3 nucleotides read TGTGCCAGCAGCTACAGCGGGAGTCAAGGAGAGACCCAGTACTTC. This gives the protein CASSYSGSQGETQYF.

There are many counts of this clonotype. This chain connects TRBV27 to TRBJ1-1; 7 nucleotides agree with TRBD1. Per the germline V gene, CDR1 is MNHEY and CDR2 is SMNVEV (reference sequence). Germline trimming cut 0 bases from V and 3 bases from J; bases unmatched to any gene: 7. The CDR3 covers 16 residues. The CDR3 coding sequence is TGTGCCAGCAGTTTATCCTGGACAGGTCTCTACACTGAAGCTTTCTTT. It encodes CASSLSWTGLYTEAFF.